This T cell receptor (beta chain) was sequenced during a study of cytomegalovirus exposure and HLA in healthy donors. Study-level information: T cells numbering about 180 million yielded 90 million to 140 million unique TCR beta sequences in an earlier analysis. Overall study findings and caveats: In a later analysis, a missense DCLRE1C variant was linked to TCR beta V- and J-gene trimming. DRB1 had the most TCR associations and HLA-C the fewest, a later analysis found, with rates varying by HLA locus.

Concerning this clone itself: The antigen remains unidentified.

CDR1 is SGHAT, CDR2 FQDESV, per germline (reference sequence). The CDR3 is 13 amino acids. The V and J ends lost 5 bases and 8 bases, in that order; junction bases with no gene match: 8. PCR used 60 Vbeta primers and 13 Jbeta primers. Original processing methods: Among the unique TCR beta chains that a later analysis counted, about 85 million in all, about 12 million were shared. TCRdb's table, derived via immunoSEQ multiplex PCR, lists solely in-frame clones and lacks some. The D gene and trimming were derived from the DNA, and the V and J assignments and clone size from that table. The data show about 220,000 clones, more than 60% seen once.

Sequenced: PBMCs. The clonotype was recovered from a woman in her twenties or thirties in good health and CMV-seronegative. The chain is built from TRBV11-1 and TRBJ1-2; 7 positions agree with TRBD1. CDR3 protein: CASSHRDRGGYTF. Written as DNA, the CDR3 is TGTGCCAGCAGCCACCGGGACAGAGGCGGCTACACCTTC. The variable domain in full, completed from reference TRBV11-1 and TRBJ1-2, reads EAEVAQSPRYKITEKSQAVAFWCDPISGHATLYWYRQILGQGPELLVQFQDESVVDDSQLPKDRFSAERLKGVDSTLKIQPAELGDSAMYLCASSHRDRGGYTFGSGTRLTVV.